This TCR beta chain was captured by sequencing in a study of TIL therapy for anti-PD-1-resistant metastatic lung cancer. Study background: Tumors were harvested before any PD-1/PD-L1 blockade. Median tumor PD-L1 proportion score was about 6%. The study's findings and limits: The cohort had more treatment-naive, never-smoker and oncogene-addicted patients than typical.

A note on this clone: Its antigen is unknown.

Time point reported: pre-treatment sample, taken before nivolumab and TIL therapy. The CDR3 consists of 15 residues. Germline CDR1 and CDR2: SGHRS and YFSETQ. Trimming removed 0 bases at V and 4 bases at J, with 10 bases between. This was the immunoSEQ v3 assay. Sequencing depth was approximately 2 million read pairs for survey level, roughly 4.5-6 million for deep. TCRdb keeps only in-frame clones here, not all; method: immunoSEQ multiplex PCR. The sample shows about 49,000 clones, roughly 85% of them seen only once. The sample here was blood, taken at baseline. V and J are TRBV5-1 and TRBJ2-2; no clear D gene. The sequence derives from a man aged 65 to 79 with non-small cell lung cancer. The CDR3 DNA reads as TGCGCCAGCAGCTTGGCAACCGGGTCCACCGGGGAGCTGTTTTTT. Protein sequence: CASSLATGSTGELFF.